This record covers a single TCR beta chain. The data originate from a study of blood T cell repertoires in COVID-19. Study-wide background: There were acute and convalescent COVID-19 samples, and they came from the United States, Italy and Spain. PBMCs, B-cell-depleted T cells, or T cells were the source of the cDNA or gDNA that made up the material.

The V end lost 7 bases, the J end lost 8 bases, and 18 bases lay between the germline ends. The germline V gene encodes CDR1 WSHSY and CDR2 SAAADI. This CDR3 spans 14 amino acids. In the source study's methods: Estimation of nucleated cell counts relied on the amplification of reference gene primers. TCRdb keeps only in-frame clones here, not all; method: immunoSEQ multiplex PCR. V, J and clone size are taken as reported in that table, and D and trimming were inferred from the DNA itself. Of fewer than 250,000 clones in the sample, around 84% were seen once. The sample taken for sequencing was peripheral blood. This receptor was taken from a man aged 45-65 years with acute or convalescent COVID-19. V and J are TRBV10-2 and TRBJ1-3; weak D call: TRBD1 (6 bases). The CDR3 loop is CASTLDRRGDTIYF. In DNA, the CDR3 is TGCGCCAGCACCCTAGACAGGCGAGGTGACACCATATATTTT.